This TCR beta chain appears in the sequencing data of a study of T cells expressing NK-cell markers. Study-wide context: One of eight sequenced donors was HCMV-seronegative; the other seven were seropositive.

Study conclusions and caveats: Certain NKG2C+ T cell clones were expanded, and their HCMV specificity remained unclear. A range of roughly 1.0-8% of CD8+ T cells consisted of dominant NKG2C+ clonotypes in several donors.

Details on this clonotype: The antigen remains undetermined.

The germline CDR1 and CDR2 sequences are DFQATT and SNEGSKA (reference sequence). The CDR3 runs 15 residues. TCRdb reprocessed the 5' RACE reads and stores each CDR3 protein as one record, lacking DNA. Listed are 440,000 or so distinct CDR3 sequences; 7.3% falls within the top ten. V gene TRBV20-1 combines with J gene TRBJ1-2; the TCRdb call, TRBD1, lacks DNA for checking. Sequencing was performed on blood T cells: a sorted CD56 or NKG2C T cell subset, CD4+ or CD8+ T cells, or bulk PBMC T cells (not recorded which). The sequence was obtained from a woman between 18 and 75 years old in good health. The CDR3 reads CSARDQGASNYGYTF.